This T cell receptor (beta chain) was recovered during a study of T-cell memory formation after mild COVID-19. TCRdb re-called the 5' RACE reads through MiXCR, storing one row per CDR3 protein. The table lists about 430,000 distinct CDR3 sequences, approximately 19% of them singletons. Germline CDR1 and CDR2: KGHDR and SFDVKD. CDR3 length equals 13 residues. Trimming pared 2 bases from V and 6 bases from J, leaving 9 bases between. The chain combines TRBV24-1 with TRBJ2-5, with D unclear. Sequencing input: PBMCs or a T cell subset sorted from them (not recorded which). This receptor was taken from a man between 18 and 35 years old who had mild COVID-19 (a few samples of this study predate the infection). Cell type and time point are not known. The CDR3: CATSDSAQKTQYF. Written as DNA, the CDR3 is TGTGCCACCAGTGATTCGGCACAAAAGACCCAGTACTTC.